Listed here are 26 T cell receptor beta chains from one sample, sequenced in a study of T cell repertoires in cytomegalovirus infection. MiXCR, applied by TCRdb to the reads, yields one record per CDR3 protein. The table records under 600,000 distinct CDR3 sequences, approximately 15% of them present only once. Sequencing input: CD8+ T cells from PBMCs. Receptors were obtained from a human donor in good health (CMV status not recorded). Some clones in this sample may be carry-over from other donors' samples.

This clonotype was seen a handful of times. J is TRBJ2-1 and V is TRBV6-2 or TRBV6-3, with D perhaps matching TRBD2 (6 bases). This CDR3 is built from 13 residues. Germline V gene sequence: CDR1 MNHEY, CDR2 SVGEGT. V was shortened by 6 bases and J by 9 bases, with 15 bases between the two germline ends. The CDR3 region has the DNA TGTGCCAGCAGATACAGACTAGACGGTGAGCAGTTCTTC. Protein product: CASRYRLDGEQFF.

This clonotype was detected ten times or more. This chain connects TRBV6-6 to TRBJ1-1; no clear D. The CDR3 sequence is 13 residues long. Germline CDR1 is MNHNY and CDR2 is SVGAGI (reference sequence). V lost 0 bases and J 2 bases, leaving 4 bases between the germline ends. The CDR3 sequence is CASSYSTNTEAFF. CDR3 bases: TGTGCCAGCAGTTACTCGACCAACACTGAAGCTTTCTTT.

This clonotype was recorded a few times. J is TRBJ2-3 and V is TRBV29-1; 9 nucleotides match TRBD1. V lost 6 bases, J lost 2 bases, and 9 bases stayed unmatched. CDR1 and CDR2 (germline): SQVTM, ANQGSEA. The CDR3 is made up of 15 amino acids. CDR3 loop: CSVEGQGLSTDTQYF. The DNA of the CDR3 is TGCAGCGTCGAGGGACAGGGCCTTTCCACAGATACGCAGTATTTT.

In its sample, this clonotype was seen a few times. The genes are TRBV7-6 and TRBJ1-2; D is unresolved. The germline CDR1 and CDR2 sequences are SGHVS and FNYEAQ. V gave up 5 bases and J gave up 2 bases, with 18 bases separating them. This CDR3 region has 16 residues. CDR3 residues: CASSPLGVRRNYGYTF. The CDR3 DNA reads as TGTGCCAGCAGCCCCCTAGGCGTCAGGAGGAACTATGGCTACACCTTC.

This clonotype was counted at least ten times. The rearrangement joins TRBV12-5 to TRBJ1-5; D ambiguous. V was cut by 1 base and J by 4 bases, with 8 bases left in between. The CDR3 is made up of 14 amino acids. Germline CDR1 reads LGHNT; CDR2 reads FRNRAP. In DNA form, the CDR3 reads TGTGCTAGTGGTTTGGGACAACTGAATCAGCCCCAGCATTTT. Residues: CASGLGQLNQPQHF.

This clonotype has a handful of counts. The chain uses TRBV2 and TRBJ2-5, with TRBD2 identical over 8 bases. The V segment lost 6 bases and the J segment 3 bases; nucleotides outside the gene matches: 6. Germline V gives CDR1 SNHLY, CDR2 FYNNEI. The CDR3 extends over 14 amino acids. The CDR3 protein is CASRKGRGEETQYF. DNA for the CDR3: TGTGCCAGCAGAAAAGGGCGGGGGGAAGAGACCCAGTACTTC.

V gene TRBV18 combines with J gene TRBJ2-1; D may be TRBD1 or TRBD2 (5 bases each). The CDR3 runs to 14 residues. V was shortened by 3 bases and J by 5 bases, with 11 bases between the two germline ends. Per the germline V gene, CDR1 is KGHSH and CDR2 is LQKENI. The CDR3 bases are TGTGCCAGCTCACCCCGGGACGGGCACAATGAGCAGTTCTTC. This sequence encodes CASSPRDGHNEQFF.

This clonotype showed up many times. This chain uses TRBV11-2 with TRBJ2-5; TRBD2 might be the D (5 bases). Germline V gene lookup returns CDR1 SGHAT and CDR2 FQNNGV. The germline V and J ends were trimmed by 1 base and 0 bases, with 12 bases remaining between them. The CDR3 loop spans 16 amino acids. Here the CDR3 reads CASSLGGEGNQETQYF. CDR3 DNA sequence: TGTGCCAGCAGCTTAGGGGGAGAGGGAAACCAAGAGACCCAGTACTTC.

This clonotype was observed at least ten times. The V gene is TRBV10-3, the J gene TRBJ2-7; D tentatively reads TRBD1 or TRBD2 (6 bases each). The CDR3 covers 14 residues. Germline loops: CDR1 ENHRY, CDR2 SYGVKD. V shed 0 bases and J shed 2 bases, with 8 bases lying between them. DNA of the CDR3: TGTGCCATCAGTGAGTCACGGGGGCCCTACGAGCAGTACTTC. Encoded protein: CAISESRGPYEQYF.

This clonotype was seen ten or more times. This chain links TRBV6-5 with TRBJ2-1, with 9 positions matching TRBD2. Per germline, CDR1 MNHEY and CDR2 SVGAGI. The CDR3 extends over 15 amino acids. The V and J ends lost 0 bases and 8 bases, in that order; junction bases with no gene match: 5. The CDR3 DNA reads as TGTGCCAGCAGTTACTCAGCGGGGGGATGGGATGAGCAGTTCTTC. This sequence encodes CASSYSAGGWDEQFF.

Many counts were recorded for this clonotype. This chain connects TRBV2 to TRBJ2-7; D is possibly TRBD1 (5 bases). This CDR3 comprises 17 residues. Per germline, CDR1 SNHLY and CDR2 FYNNEI. V was trimmed by 0 bases and J by 1 base, leaving 16 bases between them. CDR3 residues: CASSEALPQELSYEQYF. The CDR3 DNA follows: TGTGCCAGCAGTGAAGCGCTTCCACAGGAGTTATCCTACGAGCAGTACTTC. The complete variable domain, with remaining parts taken from reference TRBV2 and TRBJ2-7, reads EPEVTQTPSHQVTQMGQEVILRCVPISNHLYFYWYRQILGQKVEFLVSFYNNEISEKSEIFDDQFSVERPDGSNFTLKIRSTKLEDSAMYFCASSEALPQELSYEQYFGPGTRLTVT.

There are a few counts of this clonotype. The rearrangement links TRBV6-2 or TRBV6-3 to TRBJ2-7; 9 nucleotides align to TRBD2. With 2 bases clipped from V and 6 bases from J, the junction kept 5 bases outside the gene matches. CDR1 is MNHEY and CDR2 is SVGEGT in the germline V gene. The CDR3 extends over 14 amino acids. The CDR3 bases are TGTGCCAGCAGTTACGGTAGCGGGGGCTCCGAGCAGTACTTC. Its protein is CASSYGSGGSEQYF.

The chain recombines TRBV20-1 with TRBJ1-2, with D hard to call. Trimming left V 6 bases short and J 4 bases short, with 15 bases between. In germline, CDR1 is DFQATT, CDR2 SNEGSKA (reference sequence). The length of the CDR3 is 13 residues. The CDR3 loop is CSADLEAGYGYTF. The CDR3 coding sequence is TGCAGTGCGGACTTGGAGGCGGGCTATGGCTACACCTTC.

Worth noting for this clonotype: This may be a read error: a much more frequent sequence differs by one nucleotide. The J gene is TRBJ1-5, the V gene TRBV28; D is perhaps TRBD1 (5 bases). The CDR3 runs to 13 residues. Germline V gene sequence: CDR1 MDHEN, CDR2 SYDVKM. The CDR3 DNA is TGTGCCAGCAGTTTTGGAGGGACTCAGTCCCAGCATTTT. Protein sequence: CASSFGGTQSQHF.

The gene calls are TRBV20-1 and TRBJ2-1; 7 nucleotides agree with TRBD2. The CDR3 runs 12 residues. Trimming at V came to 0 bases and at J to 12 bases, leaving 5 bases not matched to a gene. Germline loops: CDR1 DFQATT, CDR2 SNEGSKA (reference sequence). The CDR3 bases are TGCAGTGCTAGAGATAGACTAGCTGGGCAGTTCTTC. This encodes CSARDRLAGQFF.

V usage is TRBV29-1 and J usage is TRBJ1-1, with D perhaps matching TRBD1 (5 bases). Germline V gene sequence: CDR1 SQVTM, CDR2 ANQGSEA. V lost 3 bases, J lost 6 bases, and 17 bases lay in between. There are 14 residues in the CDR3. The CDR3 nucleotides read TGCAGCGTTGATGGAGTAGGGGAGGCGGCTGAAGCTTTCTTT. Its translation: CSVDGVGEAAEAFF.

This clonotype was picked up a small number of times. V gene TRBV4-1 combines with J gene TRBJ1-5; a weak D match, TRBD1 (6 bases). CDR3 length: 20 amino acids. Trimming pared 0 bases from V and 0 bases from J, leaving 21 bases between. Per germline, CDR1 MGHRA and CDR2 YSYEKL. The CDR3 here is CASSQDRQDSLIDSNQPQHF. The CDR3 bases are TGCGCCAGCAGCCAAGATCGACAGGACAGTCTCATCGATAGCAATCAGCCCCAGCATTTT.

This clonotype was picked up many times. The V call is TRBV20-1, the J call TRBJ1-1; 7 bases align to TRBD1. Germline CDR1 DFQATT, CDR2 SNEGSKA (reference sequence). V lost 5 bases, J lost 1 base, and 7 bases stayed unmatched. The CDR3 length is 14 residues. The CDR3 sequence is CSAPFGQANTEAFF. The DNA of the CDR3 is TGCAGTGCTCCTTTTGGACAGGCGAACACTGAAGCTTTCTTT.

In this sample, this clonotype turned up a few times. The CDR3 spells CATSREMSRGGYTF. The CDR3 DNA follows: TGTGCCACCAGCAGGGAAATGTCAAGGGGTGGCTACACCTTC. The chain carries TRBV15 and TRBJ1-2; perhaps TRBD1 as D (5 bases). The CDR3 covers 14 residues. With 3 bases removed from V and 7 bases from J, the gap between germline ends came to 15 bases. CDR1 is LNHNV and CDR2 is YYDKDF in the germline V gene (reference sequence). Full variable domain (missing parts from reference TRBV15 and TRBJ1-2): DAMVIQNPRYQVTQFGKPVTLSCSQTLNHNVMYWYQQKSSQAPKLLFHYYDKDFNNEADTPDNFQSRRPNTSFCFLDIRSPGLGDTAMYLCATSREMSRGGYTFGSGTRLTVV.

J is TRBJ1-1 and V is TRBV4-1; D not resolved. This CDR3 contains 16 residues. From germline, CDR1 is MGHRA and CDR2 YSYEKL. V was clipped by 0 bases and J by 3 bases, with 14 bases between them. CDR3 DNA: TGCGCCAGCAGCCAAGAATGGGCCACCTTATACACTGAAGCTTTCTTT. Translation gives CASSQEWATLYTEAFF.

About this clonotype: Its ends do not fully match the called genes, so a read error is possible. The gene calls are TRBV5-3 and TRBJ1-2, with D perhaps TRBD1 (5 bases). TRBV5-3 is designated an ORF whose function remains uncertain. This CDR3 is built from 14 residues. Here the CDR3 reads CASSLSRVAYGYTF. For the CDR3, the DNA is TGTGCCAGCAGCTTGAGCAGGGTCGCCTATGGCTACACCTTC.

The chain employs TRBV7-3 and TRBJ2-2; 8 bases match TRBD2. The CDR3 loop spans 16 amino acids. After removal of 6 bases from V and 4 bases from J, the junction contained 10 bases not matched to a gene. Germline V gene lookup returns CDR1 SGHTA and CDR2 FQGTGA. This chain's CDR3 is CASRPGGGPSTGELFF. The DNA for the CDR3 is TGTGCCAGCAGGCCCGGGGGGGGACCTTCCACCGGGGAGCTGTTTTTT.

V gene TRBV6-1 combines with J gene TRBJ1-1; no reliable D call. Trimming stripped 2 bases from V and 0 bases from J, with 13 bases between. The CDR3 loop spans 16 amino acids. CDR1 and CDR2 from the germline V gene are MNHNS and SASEGT. The CDR3 is CASSEMADYMNTEAFF. The CDR3 nucleotides are TGTGCCAGCAGTGAAATGGCGGATTACATGAACACTGAAGCTTTCTTT.

As concerns this clonotype: One end of the junction fails to match germline, which may point to a read error. CDR3 loop: CSGKADPNYGYTF. The CDR3 coding sequence is TGCAGCGGGAAGGCAGATCCTAACTATGGCTACACCTTC. V usage is TRBV2 and J usage is TRBJ1-2; D not certain. The CDR3 has 13 amino acids. Germline V CDR1 and CDR2: SNHLY, FYNNEI.

This clonotype has at least ten counts. The chain recombines TRBV7-9 with TRBJ1-1, with D tentatively TRBD1 (5 bases). This CDR3 region has 15 residues. V lost 3 bases, J lost 1 base, and 12 bases lay in between. Germline values: CDR1 SEHNR, CDR2 FQNEAQ (reference sequence). CDR3 loop: CASSFPGARNTEAFF. CDR3 in DNA: TGTGCCAGCAGCTTTCCCGGGGCTAGGAACACTGAAGCTTTCTTT.

With respect to this clonotype: A much larger clone is a single base away; this may be a read error. This chain uses TRBV6-6 with TRBJ2-3; 9 positions agree with TRBD2. This CDR3 region has 14 residues. J was trimmed by 1 base and V by 10 bases; bases with no gene match: 6. CDR1 is MNHNY and CDR2 is SVGAGI in the germline V gene (reference sequence). In DNA, the CDR3 is TGTGCCAACAAGACTAGCGGCGGCACAGATACGCAGTATTTT. Its translation is CANKTSGGTDTQYF.